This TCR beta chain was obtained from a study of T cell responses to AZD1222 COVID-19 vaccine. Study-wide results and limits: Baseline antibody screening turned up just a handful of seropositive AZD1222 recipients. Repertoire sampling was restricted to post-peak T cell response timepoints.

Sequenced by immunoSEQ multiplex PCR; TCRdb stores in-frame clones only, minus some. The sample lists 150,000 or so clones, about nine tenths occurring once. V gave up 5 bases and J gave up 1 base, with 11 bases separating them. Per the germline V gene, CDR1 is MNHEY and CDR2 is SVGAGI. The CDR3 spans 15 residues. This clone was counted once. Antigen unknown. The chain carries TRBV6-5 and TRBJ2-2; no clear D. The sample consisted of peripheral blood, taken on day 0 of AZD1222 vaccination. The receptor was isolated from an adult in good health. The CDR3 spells CASSKPTQNTGELFF. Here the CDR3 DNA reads TGTGCCAGCAGTAAACCGACACAGAACACCGGGGAGCTGTTTTTT.